One T cell receptor (beta chain) is described in this entry. Authors' data handling: ImmunoSEQ only sent back junction sequences with no quality scores, so filtering was done differently. The data were produced by immunoSEQ multiplex PCR, yet TCRdb's version contains in-frame clones alone and is incomplete. V, J and clone size are those of that table, while D and trimming were read from the DNA. The sample carries roughly 510,000 clones, over 75% recorded once. This entry belongs to a study of shared clonotypes between healthy human individuals. This receptor was taken from a middle-aged woman in good health. Some clones in this sample may be carry-over from other donors' samples. Sequenced material: PBMCs.

The chain's CDR3 is CASSHGVVNTEAFF. In nucleotides, the CDR3 is TGTGCCAGCAGCCACGGGGTTGTGAACACTGAAGCTTTCTTT. This chain joins TRBV7-2 and TRBJ1-1; D not resolved. The germline V and J ends were trimmed by 5 bases and 0 bases, with 10 bases remaining between them. Germline V CDR1 and CDR2: SGHTA, FQGNSA. The CDR3 contains 14 residues.